The 30 T cell receptor beta chains reported below all come from one sample, sequenced in a study of cytomegalovirus exposure and HLA in healthy donors. Primers included in the PCR were 60 Vbeta and 13 Jbeta primers. The data were produced by immunoSEQ multiplex PCR, yet TCRdb's version contains in-frame clones alone and is incomplete. Of some 130,000 clones in the sample, about 72% were seen once. The sample was PBMCs. The receptors were sampled from a female donor in good health and CMV-seronegative.

This rearrangement joins TRBV6-5 to TRBJ2-7, with D possibly being TRBD1 (6 bases). This CDR3 is 14 amino acids long. Per germline, CDR1 MNHEY and CDR2 SVGAGI. Trimming removed 4 bases at V and 0 bases at J, with 10 bases between. The CDR3 bases are TGTGCCAGCAGTTCCCCGACAGGCTCCTACGAGCAGTACTTC. This sequence encodes CASSSPTGSYEQYF.

This sequence joins TRBV7-9 and TRBJ1-1; the D is unclear. Germline assignment: CDR1 SEHNR and CDR2 FQNEAQ (reference sequence). Trimming removed 3 bases at V and 8 bases at J, with 13 bases between. CDR3 length: 13 amino acids. CDR3 sequence reads: CASSLIVEAEAFF. CDR3 nucleotide sequence: TGTGCCAGCAGCTTGATAGTAGAAGCCGAAGCTTTCTTT.

The chain uses TRBV19 and TRBJ1-2, with D perhaps TRBD1 (5 bases). Germline assignment: CDR1 LNHDA and CDR2 SQIVND (reference sequence). V was trimmed by 0 bases and J by 4 bases, leaving 12 bases between them. The CDR3 totals 15 residues. The CDR3 reads CASSIDWRGSYGYTF. As DNA, the CDR3 is TGTGCCAGTAGTATAGACTGGCGGGGGAGCTATGGCTACACCTTC. The full variable domain, rest sourced from reference TRBV19 and TRBJ1-2, is DGGITQSPKYLFRKEGQNVTLSCEQNLNHDAMYWYRQDPGQGLRLIYYSQIVNDFQKGDIAEGYSVSREKKESFPLTVTSAQKNPTAFYLCASSIDWRGSYGYTFGSGTRLTVV.

The V call is TRBV4-2, the J call TRBJ2-1, with 8 bases that match TRBD2. The CDR3 contains 17 residues. With 4 bases clipped from V and 1 base from J, the junction kept 9 bases outside the gene matches. CDR1 is LGHNA and CDR2 is YNFKEQ in the germline V gene. This chain's CDR3 is CASSPSTSDVSYNEQFF. In DNA form, the CDR3 reads TGTGCCAGCAGCCCTTCGACTAGCGATGTGTCCTACAATGAGCAGTTCTTC.

The rearrangement uses TRBV27 and TRBJ2-3; tentatively, D is TRBD2 (5 bases). The germline V and J ends were trimmed by 0 bases and 4 bases, with 11 bases remaining between them. This CDR3 contains 15 residues. Germline CDR1 MNHEY, CDR2 SMNVEV (reference sequence). The CDR3: CASSLSRGLSDTQYF. CDR3 bases: TGTGCCAGCAGTTTATCCCGCGGGCTTTCAGATACGCAGTATTTT.

V usage is TRBV2 and J usage is TRBJ2-7; unclear D gene. The V end lost 7 bases, the J end lost 1 base, and 5 bases lay between the germline ends. The CDR3 length is 11 residues. The germline gives CDR1 SNHLY, CDR2 FYNNEI. In DNA, the CDR3 is TGTGCCAGCAAGGAGTCCTACGAGCAGTACTTC. Translated: CASKESYEQYF.

This rearrangement joins TRBV28 to TRBJ2-2; 7 bases align to TRBD2. CDR1 and CDR2 (germline): MDHEN, SYDVKM. The CDR3 covers 15 residues. V lost 5 bases, J lost 4 bases, and 7 bases stayed unmatched. Here the CDR3 DNA reads TGTGCCAGCAGTAGGGGAGGGACGGCCACCGGGGAGCTGTTTTTT. Its protein product is CASSRGGTATGELFF.

The chain carries TRBV11-2 and TRBJ2-7, with 7 nucleotides matching TRBD2. The V gene end was trimmed by 5 bases and the J gene end by 2 bases; junction bases not matched to a gene: 6. CDR1 and CDR2 from the germline V gene are SGHAT and FQNNGV. The CDR3 extends over 14 amino acids. CDR3 amino acids: CASSPKGTTYEQYF. For the CDR3, the DNA is TGTGCCAGCAGCCCAAAGGGGACTACCTACGAGCAGTACTTC.

The rearrangement joins TRBV18 to TRBJ2-1; 9 nucleotides match TRBD2. The junction had 7 bases not matched to a gene; V was cut back by 6 bases and J by 4 bases. This CDR3 spans 15 amino acids. The germline gives CDR1 KGHSH, CDR2 LQKENI. CDR3 DNA: TGTGCCAGCTCCCCTCCGCTAGCGGGATACAATGAGCAGTTCTTC. Amino acid sequence: CASSPPLAGYNEQFF.

The chain uses TRBV14 and TRBJ2-2, with 9 positions matching TRBD2. Germline V CDR1 and CDR2: SGHDN, FVKESK. The ends lost 3 bases at V and 1 base at J; junction bases unmatched: 6. This CDR3 region has 17 residues. The CDR3 DNA sequence: TGTGCCAGCAGCCAGCGGGGGGGGGCCCAGAACACCGGGGAGCTGTTTTTT. Its translation is CASSQRGGAQNTGELFF.

The CDR3 DNA is TGCGCCAGCAGCCAAGATTCGGCAGGGGGGAATAACTATGGCTACACCTTC. Residues: CASSQDSAGGNNYGYTF. The chain is built from TRBV4-3 and TRBJ1-2, with 7 bases matching TRBD1. The CDR3 has 17 amino acids. Germline CDR1 and CDR2: LGHNA and YSLEER. V lost 0 bases, J lost 1 base, and 8 bases stayed unmatched.

The genes are TRBV7-8 and TRBJ2-7, with TRBD2 identical over 11 bases. The CDR3 loop spans 15 amino acids. With V trimmed by 5 bases and J by 5 bases, 8 bases remained unmatched. The germline gives CDR1 SGHVS, CDR2 FQNEAQ. CDR3 residues: CASSPRTSGLNEQYF. DNA for the CDR3: TGTGCCAGCAGCCCCCGGACTAGCGGGCTAAACGAGCAGTACTTC.

The count of this clone is one. The chain combines TRBV19 with TRBJ2-7; 7 nucleotides align to TRBD1. This CDR3 contains 15 residues. Germline assignment: CDR1 LNHDA and CDR2 SQIVND (reference sequence). The V and J ends lost 5 bases and 5 bases, in that order; junction bases with no gene match: 12. The CDR3 sequence is CASSYRTGGQDEQYF. CDR3 sequence (DNA): TGTGCCAGTAGTTATCGGACAGGTGGTCAGGACGAGCAGTACTTC.

As regards this clone: This CDR3 is missing its conserved last phenylalanine or tryptophan, likely due to a read error. The DNA is left out, because the CDR3 cannot be placed on it with certainty; the CDR3 is given as TCRdb lists it. The genes are TRBV25-1 and TRBJ2-3; the tabulated D call, TRBD2, remains unverified against the DNA. The length of the CDR3 is 13 amino acids, counting both ends. Germline V gene data show CDR1 as MGHDK and CDR2 as SYGVNS. CDR3 residues: CASSSASGDSAPL.

The V gene is TRBV5-4, the J gene TRBJ2-6; TRBD1 agrees at 7 bases. The V segment lost 4 bases and the J segment 2 bases; nucleotides outside the gene matches: 3. The germline V gene encodes CDR1 SGHNT and CDR2 YYREEE (reference sequence). The CDR3 runs 15 residues. CDR3 nucleotides: TGTGCCAGCAGCCCCCAGGGGGCTGGGGCCAACGTCCTGACTTTC. Protein product: CASSPQGAGANVLTF.

The rearrangement links TRBV27 to TRBJ1-6; D gene ambiguous. The ends were cut back, 1 base at V and 8 bases at J, with 18 bases in the middle. There are 17 residues in the CDR3. The germline V gene has CDR1 MNHEY and CDR2 SMNVEV (reference sequence). CDR3 in amino acids: CASSLWLAADLDSPLHF. In nucleotides, the CDR3 is TGTGCCAGCAGTTTATGGCTGGCAGCGGACCTGGATTCACCCCTCCACTTT.

This chain uses TRBV27 with TRBJ1-6; 7 bases match TRBD1. Trimming cost V 5 bases and J 8 bases; bases outside gene matches: 6. Germline V lookup: CDR1 MNHEY, CDR2 SMNVEV (reference sequence). The CDR3 runs to 14 residues. CDR3 coding DNA: TGTGCCAGCAGTCCAGAGAGGGGGCATTCACCCCTCCACTTT. This encodes CASSPERGHSPLHF.

This chain links TRBV11-3 with TRBJ1-1; D possibly corresponds to TRBD1 (5 bases). Germline V gene sequence: CDR1 SGHNT, CDR2 YENEEA. The CDR3 runs to 13 residues. V was trimmed by 6 bases and J by 6 bases, leaving 14 bases between them. Here the CDR3 DNA reads TGTGCCAGCAGTAAGGGGCAGGTTTCTGAAGCTTTCTTT. Translation: CASSKGQVSEAFF. The full variable domain, completed using reference TRBV11-3 and TRBJ1-1, is EAGVVQSPRYKIIEKKQPVAFWCNPISGHNTLYWYLQNLGQGPELLIRYENEEAVDDSQLPKDRFSAERLKGVDSTLKIQPAELGDSAVYLCASSKGQVSEAFFGQGTRLTVV.

The chain recombines TRBV5-6 with TRBJ2-5, with TRBD1 identical over 7 bases. The ends lost 0 bases at V and 1 base at J; junction bases unmatched: 6. The CDR3 consists of 16 residues. Per the germline V gene, CDR1 is SGHDT and CDR2 is YYEEEE. CDR3 in DNA: TGTGCCAGCAGCTTGGCCCCGGGACAGCGCCAAGAGACCCAGTACTTC. Amino acids: CASSLAPGQRQETQYF.

This chain joins TRBV7-8 and TRBJ2-3; 10 bases match TRBD2. This CDR3 has 16 amino acids. Germline CDR1 and CDR2: SGHVS and FQNEAQ. V lost 5 bases to trimming and J lost 5 bases; unmatched junction nucleotides: 10. CDR3 loop: CASSPLTSGEGDTQYF. CDR3 DNA sequence: TGTGCCAGCAGCCCCCTCACTAGCGGGGAGGGAGATACGCAGTATTTT.

The chain carries TRBV7-2 and TRBJ2-7; unclear D gene. This CDR3 contains 13 residues. The germline V and J ends were trimmed by 1 base and 3 bases, with 7 bases remaining between them. From germline, CDR1 is SGHTA and CDR2 FQGNSA. The CDR3 DNA sequence: TGTGCCAGCAGCTTAGGGCACAGCTACGAGCAGTACTTC. It translates to CASSLGHSYEQYF.

The chain links TRBV7-9 to TRBJ1-4; no firm D call. Germline lookup yields CDR1 SEHNR and CDR2 FQNEAQ (reference sequence). Between the trimmed V and J ends, which lost 5 bases and 10 bases, there was a span of 17 bases. The CDR3 contains 14 residues. The CDR3 is CASSREIGLGKLFF. CDR3 nucleotide sequence: TGTGCCAGCAGCAGGGAGATCGGGTTGGGAAAACTGTTTTTT.

The rearrangement joins TRBV28 to TRBJ2-5; 7 bases agree with TRBD2. With the DNA end fitting TRBJ2-7 better, the J assignment may be wrong. Germline CDR1 is MDHEN and CDR2 is SYDVKM. The CDR3 runs 16 residues. CDR3 sequence reads: CASSPPGRVYSYEQYF. The CDR3 bases are TGTGCCAGCAGCCCTCCGGGGAGGGTCTATTCCTACGAGCAGTACTTC.

The chain couples TRBV13 to TRBJ2-1; a weak D match, TRBD1 (5 bases). The CDR3 sequence is 17 residues long. Trimming pared 2 bases from V and 0 bases from J, leaving 14 bases between. Per germline, CDR1 PRHDT and CDR2 FYEKMQ (reference sequence). As DNA, the CDR3 is TGTGCCAGCAGCTTACCCCCAGGGTTCAGCTCCTACAATGAGCAGTTCTTC. As protein: CASSLPPGFSSYNEQFF.

The chain links TRBV7-2 to TRBJ2-3; unclear D gene. This CDR3 contains 12 residues. Germline CDR1 is SGHTA and CDR2 is FQGNSA. Trimming stripped 5 bases from V and 6 bases from J, with 9 bases between. The CDR3 sequence is CASSPGADTQYF. The CDR3 DNA reads TGTGCCAGCAGCCCAGGCGCGGATACGCAGTATTTT.

The chain is built from TRBV5-1 and TRBJ2-3; D not certain. Looked up from germline, CDR1 is SGHRS and CDR2 is YFSETQ. CDR3 length equals 15 residues. Between the trimmed V and J ends, which lost 0 bases and 0 bases, there was a span of 8 bases. CDR3 sequence reads: CASSLEAVSTDTQYF. CDR3 DNA sequence: TGCGCCAGCAGCTTGGAGGCGGTTAGCACAGATACGCAGTATTTT.

Notes on this clone: The junction does not match germline at one end; this may be a read error. V is TRBV7-7 and J is TRBJ2-1; TRBD2 aligns across 12 bases. In germline, CDR1 is SSHAT, CDR2 FNYEAQ (reference sequence). This CDR3 spans 18 amino acids. CDR3 residues: CASSEGLAGYGSYNEQFF. The CDR3 region has the DNA TGTGCTAGCAGCGAAGGACTAGCGGGATATGGCTCCTACAATGAGCAGTTCTTC.

The chain employs TRBV6-5 and TRBJ1-2, with a tentative D call TRBD1 (5 bases). V shed 4 bases and J shed 7 bases, with 10 bases lying between them. CDR3 length equals 12 residues. Germline CDR1 and CDR2: MNHEY and SVGAGI. The CDR3 DNA reads as TGTGCCAGCAGTTGGGGGGGGAGTGGCTACACCTTC. Encoded protein: CASSWGGSGYTF.

Turning to this clone: Compared with germline, one end of the junction differs, possibly owing to a read error. V usage is TRBV15 and J usage is TRBJ2-4; 7 positions agree with TRBD1. This CDR3 region has 15 residues. Germline V lookup: CDR1 LNHNV, CDR2 YYDKDF (reference sequence). The CDR3 DNA is TGTGCCACCAGCAGAGAGGGACAGTTCAAAAACAGTCAGTACTTC. Its translation: CATSREGQFKNSQYF.

The CDR3, as DNA: TGCGCCAGCAGCATAGGGGGCGCGGGGGCTTTCTTT. It codes for CASSIGGAGAFF. The chain has TRBV5-1 and TRBJ1-1, with 7 bases aligning to TRBD1. The CDR3 extends over 12 amino acids. Germline trimming cut 4 bases from V and 11 bases from J; bases unmatched to any gene: 8. The V gene's germline CDR1 is SGHRS and CDR2 YFSETQ.